Listed here are 18 T cell receptor beta chains from one sample, sequenced in a study of blood T cell repertoires in COVID-19. This table comes from immunoSEQ multiplex PCR, and its TCRdb copy is limited to in-frame clones, with some not included. The sample consists of roughly 81,000 clones, about nine tenths of them appearing once. The sequenced sample was peripheral blood. These receptors all stem from a woman aged 45-65 years in a cohort sampled during active COVID-19.

This chain connects TRBV5-1 to TRBJ2-5, with 11 bases identical to TRBD2. The germline gives CDR1 SGHRS, CDR2 YFSETQ. The trim removed 1 base at V and 1 base at J, leaving 3 bases unmatched. This CDR3 is built from 16 residues. CDR3 amino acids: CASSLTGLAVQETQYF. CDR3 nucleotide sequence: TGCGCCAGCAGCTTGACGGGACTAGCGGTCCAAGAGACCCAGTACTTC.

The V gene is TRBV28, the J gene TRBJ2-2; the D gene is possibly TRBD1 (5 bases). The CDR3 length is 15 residues. V was clipped by 3 bases and J by 1 base, with 9 bases between them. Per the germline V gene, CDR1 is MDHEN and CDR2 is SYDVKM. DNA of the CDR3: TGTGCCAGCAGTTTCGAGCAGGGGAACACCGGGGAGCTGTTTTTT. It specifies CASSFEQGNTGELFF.

This chain connects TRBV6-5 to TRBJ1-3, with D possibly matching TRBD1 (6 bases). Germline V gives CDR1 MNHEY, CDR2 SVGAGI. Trimming left V 0 bases short and J 2 bases short, with 8 bases between. CDR3 length: 15 amino acids. The CDR3 DNA sequence: TGTGCCAGCAGTTACTCCCACAGGGCTGGAAACACCATATATTTT. The encoded protein is CASSYSHRAGNTIYF.

This rearrangement joins TRBV6-1 to TRBJ1-3; TRBD1 is a possible D gene (5 bases). The CDR3 contains 15 residues. Looked up from germline, CDR1 is MNHNS and CDR2 is SASEGT. V was trimmed by 2 bases and J by 2 bases, leaving 10 bases between them. The CDR3, as DNA: TGTGCCAGCAGTGAATGGGGGGGAACTGGAAACACCATATATTTT. Its protein is CASSEWGGTGNTIYF.

The J gene is TRBJ2-5, the V gene TRBV4-1; maybe TRBD1 (5 bases). V was cut by 4 bases and J by 2 bases, with 11 bases left in between. Germline-derived CDR1 and CDR2 are MGHRA and YSYEKL. The CDR3 is 14 amino acids. Here the CDR3 DNA reads TGCGCCAGCAGCCGAGCAGGGTTACAAGAGACCCAGTACTTC. It specifies CASSRAGLQETQYF.

The chain joins TRBV19 to TRBJ2-5, with 15 bases that match TRBD2. The CDR3 consists of 16 residues. The V gene end was trimmed by 5 bases and the J gene end by 5 bases; junction bases not matched to a gene: 6. The germline V gene encodes CDR1 LNHDA and CDR2 SQIVND (reference sequence). CDR3 sequence (DNA): TGTGCCAGTAGTGCCGGACTAGCGGGAGGGTGGGAGACCCAGTACTTC. This gives the protein CASSAGLAGGWETQYF.

This clone was observed a few times. The V call is TRBV28, the J call TRBJ2-5; 7 bases line up with TRBD2. The trim removed 2 bases at V and 7 bases at J, leaving 13 bases unmatched. The germline CDR1 and CDR2 sequences are MDHEN and SYDVKM. This CDR3 region has 16 residues. The CDR3 nucleotides read TGTGCCAGCAGTTTAGGGGGACTATCCGGATTTTTGACCCAGTACTTC. As protein: CASSLGGLSGFLTQYF. Complete variable domain (other parts from reference TRBV28 and TRBJ2-5): DVKVTQSSRYLVKRTGEKVFLECVQDMDHENMFWYRQDPGLGLRLIYFSYDVKMKEKGDIPEGYSVSREKKERFSLILESASTNQTSMYLCASSLGGLSGFLTQYFGPGTRLLVL.

The CDR3 spells CASSPAAYEQYF. The DNA for the CDR3 is TGTGCCAGCTCACCCGCCGCGTACGAGCAGTACTTC. V usage is TRBV18 and J usage is TRBJ2-7; no clear D gene. With 3 bases removed from V and 4 bases from J, the gap between germline ends came to 7 bases. Germline loops: CDR1 KGHSH, CDR2 LQKENI. The CDR3 contains 12 residues.

This clone was seen a few times. This chain joins TRBV11-2 and TRBJ2-5; D is possibly TRBD1 (6 bases). Germline V gene lookup returns CDR1 SGHAT and CDR2 FQNNGV. The CDR3 covers 13 residues. The germline V and J ends were trimmed by 2 bases and 3 bases, with 7 bases remaining between them. CDR3 bases: TGTGCCAGCAGCTTACACAGGGAAGAGACCCAGTACTTC. It encodes CASSLHREETQYF.

CDR3 amino acids: CASSGALEAFF. CDR3 coding DNA: TGTGCCAGCAGTGGGGCTTTAGAAGCTTTCTTT. V and J are TRBV2 and TRBJ1-1, with D unresolved. V dropped 4 bases and J dropped 8 bases, with 8 bases sitting between them. Germline CDR1 is SNHLY and CDR2 is FYNNEI. The CDR3 consists of 11 residues.

The genes are TRBV29-1 and TRBJ2-7; TRBD1 is a possible D gene (6 bases). V was clipped by 4 bases and J by 0 bases, with 16 bases between them. Per germline, CDR1 SQVTM and CDR2 ANQGSEA. The CDR3 contains 15 residues. The DNA for the CDR3 is TGCAGCGTTGGCCCCGGACAGACTAACTCCTACGAGCAGTACTTC. Its protein product is CSVGPGQTNSYEQYF.

The gene calls are TRBV11-3 and TRBJ2-7; the D gene is possibly TRBD2 (5 bases). The V end lost 4 bases, the J end lost 2 bases, and 12 bases lay between the germline ends. CDR1 is SGHNT, CDR2 YENEEA, per germline. The CDR3 loop spans 14 amino acids. CDR3 coding DNA: TGTGCCAGCAGCTCGAGGGTCCGACCCTACGAGCAGTACTTC. Protein product: CASSSRVRPYEQYF.

This clone was found once. This chain connects TRBV19 to TRBJ1-1; 7 nucleotides align to TRBD1. CDR3 size: 17 residues. Unmatched junction bases numbered 8, after V lost 1 base and J lost 0 bases. The V gene's germline CDR1 is LNHDA and CDR2 SQIVND (reference sequence). The CDR3 DNA reads TGTGCCAGTAGTATAGGGGGTTGGACAGGCGTGAACACTGAAGCTTTCTTT. It encodes CASSIGGWTGVNTEAFF.

The rearrangement joins TRBV6-6 to TRBJ1-2, with a possible D match to TRBD1 (6 bases). This CDR3 has 14 amino acids. Per the germline V gene, CDR1 is MNHNY and CDR2 is SVGAGI (reference sequence). The V and J ends lost 7 bases and 4 bases respectively, with 16 bases between them. The CDR3 loop is CASTRGRGPYGYTF. The CDR3 nucleotides are TGTGCCAGCACCAGGGGAAGGGGTCCCTATGGCTACACCTTC.

The V and J genes are TRBV27 and TRBJ2-7; 7 bases line up with TRBD1. Trimming took 1 base from V and 0 from J; bases not matched to a gene: 6. This CDR3 has 16 residues. Germline V gene data show CDR1 as MNHEY and CDR2 as SMNVEV (reference sequence). CDR3 nucleotide sequence: TGTGCCAGCAGTTTATACGCGACAGGGAGCTCCTACGAGCAGTACTTC. It is translated as CASSLYATGSSYEQYF.

This chain links TRBV6-5 with TRBJ2-7; a weak D match, TRBD2 (6 bases). The CDR3 runs 12 residues. Trimming shortened V by 5 bases and J by 6 bases, and 11 bases separated the two germline ends. In germline, CDR1 is MNHEY, CDR2 SVGAGI. CDR3 in amino acids: CASSKRGGEQYF. The CDR3 nucleotides are TGTGCCAGCAGTAAAAGGGGAGGCGAGCAGTACTTC.

The CDR3 DNA reads as TGTGCCAGCACCAACTCCGGGACAGGGCGTTACTTC. This encodes CASTNSGTGRYF. The V gene is TRBV12-3 or TRBV12-4, the J gene TRBJ2-7; 9 bases agree with TRBD1. This CDR3 spans 12 amino acids. Trimming took 7 bases from V and 13 from J; bases not matched to a gene: 11.

This clone was detected only once. This chain connects TRBV14 to TRBJ1-5; D unresolved. CDR3 length: 18 amino acids. V was shortened by 1 base and J by 2 bases, with 18 bases between the two germline ends. CDR1 is SGHDN and CDR2 is FVKESK in the germline V gene. This CDR3 reads CASSQVLRRGFGNQPQHF. The CDR3 coding sequence is TGTGCCAGCAGCCAAGTACTACGTCGAGGGTTCGGCAATCAGCCCCAGCATTTT.